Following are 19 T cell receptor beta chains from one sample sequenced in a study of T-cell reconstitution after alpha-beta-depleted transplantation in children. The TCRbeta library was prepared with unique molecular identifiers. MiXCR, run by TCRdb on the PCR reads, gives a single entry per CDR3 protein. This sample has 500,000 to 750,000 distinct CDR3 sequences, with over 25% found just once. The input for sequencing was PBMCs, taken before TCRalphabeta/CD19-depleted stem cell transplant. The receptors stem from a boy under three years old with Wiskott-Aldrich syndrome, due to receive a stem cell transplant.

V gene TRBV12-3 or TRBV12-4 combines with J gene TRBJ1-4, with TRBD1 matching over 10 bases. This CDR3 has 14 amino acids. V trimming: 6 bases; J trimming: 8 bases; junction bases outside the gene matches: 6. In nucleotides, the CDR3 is TGTGCCAGCAGAAAAGACAGGGGGCCCGAAAAACTGTTTTTT. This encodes CASRKDRGPEKLFF.

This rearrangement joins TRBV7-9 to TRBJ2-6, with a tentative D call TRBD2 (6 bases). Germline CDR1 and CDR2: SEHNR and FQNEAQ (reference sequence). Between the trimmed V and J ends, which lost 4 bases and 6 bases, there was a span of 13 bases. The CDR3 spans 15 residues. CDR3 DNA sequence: TGTGCCAGCAGCTACCGGGACTCCGCGGCCAACGTCCTGACTTTC. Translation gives CASSYRDSAANVLTF.

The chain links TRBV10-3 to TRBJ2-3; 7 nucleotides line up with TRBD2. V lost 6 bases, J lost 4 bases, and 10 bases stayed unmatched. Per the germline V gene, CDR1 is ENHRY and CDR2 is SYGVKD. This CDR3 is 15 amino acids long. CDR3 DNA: TGTGCCATCAGCGATATCGGGAGGAGCGCAGATACGCAGTATTTT. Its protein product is CAISDIGRSADTQYF.

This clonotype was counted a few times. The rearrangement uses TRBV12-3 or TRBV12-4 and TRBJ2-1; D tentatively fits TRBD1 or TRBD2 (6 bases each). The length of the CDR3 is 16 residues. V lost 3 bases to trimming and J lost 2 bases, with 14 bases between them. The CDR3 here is CASSFGGPPPYNEQFF. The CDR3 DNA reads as TGTGCCAGCAGTTTCGGGGGCCCTCCCCCCTACAATGAGCAGTTCTTC.

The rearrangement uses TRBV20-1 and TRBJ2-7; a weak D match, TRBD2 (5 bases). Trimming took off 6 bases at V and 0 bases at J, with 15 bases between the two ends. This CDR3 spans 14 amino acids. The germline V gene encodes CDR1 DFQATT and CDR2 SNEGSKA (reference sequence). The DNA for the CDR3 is TGCAGTGCCAGCCAATCTAGCAGCTCCTACGAGCAGTACTTC. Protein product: CSASQSSSSYEQYF.

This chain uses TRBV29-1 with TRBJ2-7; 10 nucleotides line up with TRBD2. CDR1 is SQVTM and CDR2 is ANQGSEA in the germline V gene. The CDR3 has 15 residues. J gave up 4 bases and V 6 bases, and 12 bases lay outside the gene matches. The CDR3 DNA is TGCAGCGTGTGTCCCAGAGCGGGAGGGGAGTACGAGCAGTACTTC. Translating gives CSVCPRAGGEYEQYF.

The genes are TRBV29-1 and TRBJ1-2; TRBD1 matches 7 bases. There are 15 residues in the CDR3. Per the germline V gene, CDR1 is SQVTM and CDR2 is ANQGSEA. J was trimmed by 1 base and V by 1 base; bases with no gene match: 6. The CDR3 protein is CSVEGSAGGNYGYTF. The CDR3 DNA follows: TGCAGCGTTGAAGGGTCGGCAGGGGGTAACTATGGCTACACCTTC.

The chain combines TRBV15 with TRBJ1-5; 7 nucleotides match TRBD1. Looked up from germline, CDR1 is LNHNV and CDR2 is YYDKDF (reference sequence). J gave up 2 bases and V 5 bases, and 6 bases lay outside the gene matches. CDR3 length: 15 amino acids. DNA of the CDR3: TGTGCCACCAGCTTCCGGGACAGAGGCAATCAGCCCCAGCATTTT. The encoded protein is CATSFRDRGNQPQHF.

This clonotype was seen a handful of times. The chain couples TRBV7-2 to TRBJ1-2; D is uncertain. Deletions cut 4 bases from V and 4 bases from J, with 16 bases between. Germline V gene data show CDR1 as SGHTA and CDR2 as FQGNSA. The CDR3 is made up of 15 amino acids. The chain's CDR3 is CASSWTLTAIYGYTF. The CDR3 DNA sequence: TGTGCCAGCAGCTGGACCCTAACGGCTATCTATGGCTACACCTTC.

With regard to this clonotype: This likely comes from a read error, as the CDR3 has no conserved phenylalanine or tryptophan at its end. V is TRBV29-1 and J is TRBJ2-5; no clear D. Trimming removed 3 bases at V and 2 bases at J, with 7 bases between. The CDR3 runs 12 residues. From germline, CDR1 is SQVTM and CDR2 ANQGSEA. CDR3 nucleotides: TGCAGCGTTGATGCTCTTCAAGAGACCCAGTACTAC. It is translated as CSVDALQETQYY.

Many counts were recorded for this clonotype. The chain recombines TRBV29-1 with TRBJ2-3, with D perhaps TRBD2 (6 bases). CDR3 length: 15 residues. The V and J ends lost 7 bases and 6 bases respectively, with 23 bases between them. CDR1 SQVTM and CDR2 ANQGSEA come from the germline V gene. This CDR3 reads CSALGGFFGVDTQYF. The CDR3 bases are TGCAGCGCTCTCGGGGGATTTTTTGGTGTGGATACGCAGTATTTT.

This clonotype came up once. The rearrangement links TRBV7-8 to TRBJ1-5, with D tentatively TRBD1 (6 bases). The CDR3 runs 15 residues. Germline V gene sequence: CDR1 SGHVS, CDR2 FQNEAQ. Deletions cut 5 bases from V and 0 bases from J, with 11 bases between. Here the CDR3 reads CASSVAGDSNQPQHF. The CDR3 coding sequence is TGTGCCAGCAGCGTCGCAGGGGATAGCAATCAGCCCCAGCATTTT.

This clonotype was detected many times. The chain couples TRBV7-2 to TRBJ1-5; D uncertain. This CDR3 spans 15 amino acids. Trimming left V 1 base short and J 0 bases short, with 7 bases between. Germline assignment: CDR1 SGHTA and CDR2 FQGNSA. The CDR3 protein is CASSLGRGSNQPQHF. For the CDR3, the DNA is TGTGCCAGCAGCTTAGGACGAGGTAGCAATCAGCCCCAGCATTTT.

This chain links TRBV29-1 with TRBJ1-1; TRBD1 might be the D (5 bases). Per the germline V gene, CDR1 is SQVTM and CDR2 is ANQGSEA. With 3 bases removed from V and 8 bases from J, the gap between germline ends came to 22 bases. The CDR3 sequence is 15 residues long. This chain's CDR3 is CSVDRQGEGELEAFF. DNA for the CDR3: TGCAGCGTTGACAGACAAGGGGAAGGTGAACTGGAAGCTTTCTTT.

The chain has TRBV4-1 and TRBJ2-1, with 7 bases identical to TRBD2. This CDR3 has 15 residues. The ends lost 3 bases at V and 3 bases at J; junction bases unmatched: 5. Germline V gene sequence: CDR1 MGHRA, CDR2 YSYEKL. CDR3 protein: CASSHPSGNYNEQFF. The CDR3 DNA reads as TGCGCCAGCAGCCATCCCAGCGGGAACTACAATGAGCAGTTCTTC.

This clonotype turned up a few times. CDR3 coding DNA: TGTGCCAGCAGTCTGGGGACAGGGTTACATACGCAGTATTTT. Its translation is CASSLGTGLHTQYF. The V and J genes are TRBV12-3 or TRBV12-4 and TRBJ2-3, with TRBD1 matching 9 bases. The CDR3 contains 14 residues. The junction had 7 bases not matched to a gene; V was cut back by 5 bases and J by 7 bases.

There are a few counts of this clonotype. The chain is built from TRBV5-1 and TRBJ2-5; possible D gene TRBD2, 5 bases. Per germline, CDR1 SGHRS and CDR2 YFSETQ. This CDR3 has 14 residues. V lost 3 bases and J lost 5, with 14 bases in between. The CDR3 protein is CASSSGVVVETQYF. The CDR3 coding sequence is TGCGCCAGCAGCTCCGGGGTTGTGGTGGAGACCCAGTACTTC.

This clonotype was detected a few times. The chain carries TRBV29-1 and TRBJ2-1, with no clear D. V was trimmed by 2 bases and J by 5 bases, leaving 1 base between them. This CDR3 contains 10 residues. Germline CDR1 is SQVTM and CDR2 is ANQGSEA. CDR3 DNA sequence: TGCAGCGTTGAACACAATGAGCAGTTCTTC. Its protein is CSVEHNEQFF.

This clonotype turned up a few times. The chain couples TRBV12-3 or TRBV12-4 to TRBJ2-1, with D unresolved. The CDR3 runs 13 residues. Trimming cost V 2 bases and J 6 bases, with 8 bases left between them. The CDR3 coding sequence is TGTGCCAGCAGTTTAAAGCCCTCCAATGAGCAGTTCTTC. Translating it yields CASSLKPSNEQFF.